This is a list of T cell receptor beta chains from one sample in a study of blood T cell repertoires in COVID-19. TCRdb's copy holds only in-frame clones and misses some; the assay was immunoSEQ multiplex PCR. The profile shows more than 120,000 clones, approximately 84% of them singletons. Sequenced input: PBMCs or T cells enriched from blood (not recorded which). These receptors all come from a man between 45 and 60 years old in a cohort exposed to, infected with or recovered from COVID-19 (not recorded which). The CDR3 runs from the conserved cysteine through the conserved F or W. A D gene is named only where the DNA matches it firmly. Size values are once, few and many counts, or a class for expanded clones, and some rows have none.

TRBV3-1/TRBV3-2,.,.,TRBJ1-1,CASSQYYRDTEAFF,TGTGCCAGCAGCCAGTACTACAGGGACACTGAAGCTTTCTTT
TRBV29-1,TRBD1,.,TRBJ1-2,CSVETGIYGYTF,TGCAGCGTTGAGACAGGGATCTATGGCTACACCTTC
TRBV24-1,TRBD1,.,TRBJ2-2,CATSAPWTGEGGELFF,TGTGCCACCAGTGCCCCTTGGACAGGGGAAGGAGGGGAGCTGTTTTTT
TRBV5-6,.,.,TRBJ1-2,CASSPTTAVYGYTF,TGTGCCAGCAGCCCCACGACGGCGGTCTATGGCTACACCTTC
TRBV2,.,.,TRBJ1-3,CASTADSGNTIYF,TGTGCCAGCACCGCGGACAGCGGAAACACCATATATTTT
TRBV7-2,TRBD1,.,TRBJ1-1,CASSLTGGAPTEAFF,TGTGCCAGCAGCTTGACAGGGGGCGCTCCCACTGAAGCTTTCTTT
TRBV6-2/TRBV6-3,.,.,TRBJ2-3,CASSYGSQDTDTQYF,TGTGCCAGCAGTTACGGGTCGCAGGACACAGATACGCAGTATTTT
TRBV27,TRBD1,.,TRBJ1-5,CASGQGARQPQHF,TGTGCCAGCGGACAGGGGGCGAGGCAGCCCCAGCATTTT
TRBV3-1/TRBV3-2,.,.,TRBJ1-2,CASSPQFRGGGYTF,TGTGCCAGCAGCCCCCAGTTTAGGGGAGGGGGCTACACCTTC
TRBV5-1,.,once,TRBJ2-1,CASSLAGSYNEQFF,TGCGCCAGCAGCTTAGCCGGGAGTTACAATGAGCAGTTCTTC
TRBV2,.,once,TRBJ2-7,CASSSAYEQYF,TGTGCCAGCTCTAGCGCCTACGAGCAGTACTTC
TRBV15,.,.,TRBJ1-1,CATSRQGRVTTEAFF,TGTGCCACCAGCAGACAGGGTAGAGTCACAACTGAAGCTTTCTTT
TRBV19,.,.,TRBJ2-5,CASNRGETQYF,TGTGCCAGTAACCGGGGGGAGACCCAGTACTTC
TRBV2,.,.,TRBJ2-5,CASSRDRYQETQYF,TGTGCCAGCAGCAGAGACAGGTACCAAGAGACCCAGTACTTC
TRBV12-3/TRBV12-4,.,.,TRBJ1-1,CASSIRINTEAFF,TGTGCCAGCAGTATCAGAATTAACACTGAAGCTTTCTTT
TRBV10-1,TRBD2,.,TRBJ2-3,CASSESTSGARVADTQYF,TGCGCCAGCAGTGAGTCGACTAGCGGGGCACGGGTAGCAGATACGCAGTATTTT
TRBV19,TRBD1,once,TRBJ1-6,CASSMWDRGSPLHF,TGTGCCAGTAGTATGTGGGACAGGGGTTCGCCCCTCCACTTT
TRBV10-1,TRBD2,few,TRBJ2-3,CASSVSGGETDTQYF,TGCGCCAGCAGTGTCAGCGGGGGGGAGACAGATACGCAGTATTTT
TRBV5-1,TRBD1,.,TRBJ2-5,CASSLTGIIVETQYF,TGCGCCAGCAGCCTGACAGGGATTATTGTTGAGACCCAGTACTTC
TRBV28,TRBD2,.,TRBJ2-7,CASRMTGLAGYEQYF,TGTGCCAGCAGGATGACGGGACTAGCAGGTTACGAGCAGTACTTC
TRBV7-8,TRBD1,.,TRBJ2-2,CASSWDRDPTGELFF,TGTGCCAGCAGCTGGGACAGGGACCCTACCGGGGAGCTGTTTTTT
TRBV7-3,TRBD1,once,TRBJ2-5,CASSLSGQVKETQYF,TGTGCCAGCAGCTTAAGCGGACAGGTTAAAGAGACCCAGTACTTC
TRBV6-5,TRBD1,.,TRBJ1-5,CASNRGEQPQHF,TGTGCCAGCAACAGGGGAGAGCAGCCCCAGCATTTT
TRBV4-1,TRBD1,.,TRBJ2-7,CASSQNDRAKGYEQYF,TGCGCCAGCAGCCAAAACGACAGGGCCAAAGGCTACGAGCAGTACTTC
TRBV29-1,TRBD1,.,TRBJ2-1,CSVPNQGAIYNEQFF,TGCAGCGTCCCAAATCAGGGGGCGATTTACAATGAGCAGTTCTTC
TRBV15,.,.,TRBJ2-5,CATSRDRSYQETQYF,TGTGCCACCAGCAGAGATCGGAGCTACCAAGAGACCCAGTACTTC
TRBV5-1,.,.,TRBJ1-1,CASSSMMTNTEAFF,TGCGCCAGCAGCTCGATGATGACAAACACTGAAGCTTTCTTT
TRBV27,TRBD1,.,TRBJ2-7,CASSFGTGGEQYF,TGTGCCAGCAGTTTTGGGACAGGCGGCGAGCAGTACTTC
TRBV5-6,.,.,TRBJ2-7,CASSSEFYEQYF,TGTGCCAGCAGCTCCGAGTTCTACGAGCAGTACTTC
TRBV7-2,.,.,TRBJ1-2,CASSPSLSRGFNYGYTF,TGTGCCAGCAGCCCATCCCTGTCACGGGGGTTTAACTATGGCTACACCTTC
TRBV6-5,.,.,TRBJ2-3,CASSRQRGTDTQYF,TGTGCCAGCAGCCGCCAGCGGGGCACAGATACGCAGTATTTT
TRBV9,TRBD2,.,TRBJ2-3,CASSVVPSGGSGYTDTQYF,TGTGCCAGCAGCGTAGTTCCCTCCGGGGGGTCAGGCTACACAGATACGCAGTATTTT
TRBV2,.,.,TRBJ2-1,CASTPYNEQFF,TGTGCCAGCACCCCGTACAATGAGCAGTTCTTC
TRBV4-1,TRBD2,.,TRBJ2-1,CASSPDRTSGSGNEQFF,TGCGCCAGCAGCCCCGACCGGACTAGCGGGAGCGGCAATGAGCAGTTCTTC
TRBV9,.,.,TRBJ1-1,CASSVGQREIGPEAFF,TGTGCCAGCAGCGTAGGACAGAGAGAGATTGGGCCTGAAGCTTTCTTT
TRBV6-5,TRBD1,.,TRBJ1-1,CASSSGTVEAFF,TGTGCCAGCAGTTCCGGGACAGTTGAAGCTTTCTTT
TRBV28,.,.,TRBJ2-5,CASSLRETQYF,TGTGCCAGCAGTTTACGGGAGACCCAGTACTTC
TRBV19,.,.,TRBJ2-7,CASSYGTSYEQYF,TGTGCCAGTAGTTACGGGACAAGCTACGAGCAGTACTTC
TRBV13,TRBD2,.,TRBJ2-7,CASSSGTSGRPQYF,TGTGCCAGCAGCTCCGGGACTAGCGGGAGGCCCCAGTACTTC
TRBV5-1,.,.,TRBJ1-1,CASSLQGGGTEAFF,TGCGCCAGCAGCTTACAGGGAGGGGGAACTGAAGCTTTCTTT